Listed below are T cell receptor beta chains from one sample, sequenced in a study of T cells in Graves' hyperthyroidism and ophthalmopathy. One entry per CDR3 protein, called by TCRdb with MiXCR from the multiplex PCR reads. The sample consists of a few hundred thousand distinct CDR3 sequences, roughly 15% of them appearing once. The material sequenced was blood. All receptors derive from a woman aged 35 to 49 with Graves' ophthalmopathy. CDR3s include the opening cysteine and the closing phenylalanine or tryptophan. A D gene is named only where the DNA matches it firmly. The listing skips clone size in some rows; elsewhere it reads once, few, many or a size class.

CASSLRTGGTYEQYF	TGTGCCAGCAGTTTAAGGACAGGGGGGACCTACGAGCAGTACTTC	TRBD1	15	TRBV27	TRBJ2-7	many
CSAKQGAYNEQFF	TGCAGTGCTAAACAGGGGGCCTACAATGAGCAGTTCTTC	TRBD1	13	TRBV20-1	TRBJ2-1	many
CASSGSGTSGRLAYEQYF	TGTGCCAGCAGTGGGAGTGGGACTAGCGGGAGGCTGGCCTACGAGCAGTACTTC	TRBD2	18	TRBV6-1	TRBJ2-7	-
CASNHNTGELFF	TGCGCCAGCAATCATAACACCGGGGAGCTGTTTTTT	-	12	TRBV10-1	TRBJ2-2	many
CSASDGGGSSAFF	TGCAGTGCTTCCGACGGGGGGGGGAGTTCGGCTTTCTTT	-	13	TRBV20-1	TRBJ1-1	few
CASSERDTGPYEQYF	TGTGCCAGCAGTGAAAGGGACACCGGTCCCTACGAGCAGTACTTC	-	15	TRBV6-2/TRBV6-3	TRBJ2-7	many
CASSPLAGVTGELFF	TGTGCCAGCAGTCCCCTAGCGGGAGTTACCGGGGAGCTGTTTTTT	TRBD2	15	TRBV2	TRBJ2-2	many
CASSRDRGEGYTF	TGCGCCAGCAGCCGCGACAGGGGGGAGGGCTACACCTTC	TRBD1	13	TRBV4-1	TRBJ1-2	many
CSARGGLGKTTNEKLFF	TGCAGTGCTAGAGGGGGTTTGGGAAAAACAACTAATGAAAAACTGTTTTTT	-	17	TRBV20-1	TRBJ1-4	-
CASSSDREGETQYF	TGTGCCAGCAGTTCCGACAGGGAGGGAGAGACCCAGTACTTC	-	14	TRBV2	TRBJ2-5	many
CASSPGLAESTDTQYF	TGTGCCAGCAGCCCCGGACTAGCGGAAAGCACAGATACGCAGTATTTT	TRBD2	16	TRBV12-3/TRBV12-4	TRBJ2-3	-
CASSEYSNNGYTF	TGTGCCAGCAGTGAGTACAGCAACAATGGCTACACCTTC	-	13	TRBV2	TRBJ1-2	many
CATSLAYEQYF	TGTGCCACCAGTTTGGCCTACGAGCAGTACTTC	-	11	TRBV24-1	TRBJ2-7	many
CASSIRDRPNTEAFF	TGTGCCAGTAGTATCCGGGACAGACCGAACACTGAAGCTTTCTTT	TRBD1	15	TRBV19	TRBJ1-1	-
CSARYTETNNSPLHF	TGCAGTGCTAGGTACACGGAAACCAATAATTCACCCCTCCACTTT	-	15	TRBV20-1	TRBJ1-6	-
CATKTYTEAFF	TGTGCCACCAAAACGTACACTGAAGCTTTCTTT	-	11	TRBV28	TRBJ1-1	few
CASSGTSGTIGLNEQFF	TGCGCCAGCAGTGGGACTAGCGGGACGATAGGACTCAATGAGCAGTTCTTC	TRBD2	17	TRBV10-1	TRBJ2-1	many
CSARRGPDTQYF	TGCAGTGCCCGTAGGGGCCCAGATACGCAGTATTTT	-	12	TRBV20-1	TRBJ2-3	-
CASSLFFQPQHF	TGTGCCAGCAGTCTCTTTTTTCAGCCCCAGCATTTT	-	12	TRBV2	TRBJ1-5	many
CASSQDPGRSSPLHF	TGTGCCAGCAGCCAAGATCCAGGGCGAAGTTCACCCCTCCACTTT	-	15	TRBV3-1	TRBJ1-6	few
CSASALAGVRSEQYF	TGCAGTGCTAGTGCTCTAGCGGGAGTGCGGAGCGAGCAGTACTTC	TRBD2	15	TRBV20-1	TRBJ2-7	few
CSAFAFYNEQFF	TGCAGTGCATTTGCGTTCTACAATGAGCAGTTCTTC	-	12	TRBV20-1	TRBJ2-1	many
CSALRTGGRFEQYF	TGCAGTGCCCTGAGGACAGGGGGCCGTTTTGAGCAGTACTTC	TRBD1	14	TRBV20-1	TRBJ2-7	-
CSATSGVSSYEQYF	TGCAGTGCTACTAGCGGGGTTAGCTCCTACGAGCAGTACTTC	TRBD2	14	TRBV20-1	TRBJ2-7	many
CASSVDRAVATDEQYF	TGTGCCAGCAGCGTAGATCGGGCAGTCGCTACGGACGAGCAGTACTTC	-	16	TRBV7-2	TRBJ2-7	-
CASSNRFNQPQHF	TGTGCCAGTAGTAACAGATTCAATCAGCCCCAGCATTTT	-	13	TRBV19	TRBJ1-5	-
CASSLDWTANNSPLHF	TGTGCCAGCAGCTTAGACTGGACAGCGAATAATTCACCCCTCCACTTT	-	16	TRBV7-2	TRBJ1-6	many
CASSYRGFYTEAFF	TGTGCCAGCAGTTACAGGGGTTTTTATACTGAAGCTTTCTTT	TRBD1	14	TRBV12-3/TRBV12-4	TRBJ1-1	many
CASSRAELSTDTQYF	TGTGCCAGCAGCCGGGCAGAGCTTAGCACAGATACGCAGTATTTT	-	15	TRBV3-1	TRBJ2-3	many